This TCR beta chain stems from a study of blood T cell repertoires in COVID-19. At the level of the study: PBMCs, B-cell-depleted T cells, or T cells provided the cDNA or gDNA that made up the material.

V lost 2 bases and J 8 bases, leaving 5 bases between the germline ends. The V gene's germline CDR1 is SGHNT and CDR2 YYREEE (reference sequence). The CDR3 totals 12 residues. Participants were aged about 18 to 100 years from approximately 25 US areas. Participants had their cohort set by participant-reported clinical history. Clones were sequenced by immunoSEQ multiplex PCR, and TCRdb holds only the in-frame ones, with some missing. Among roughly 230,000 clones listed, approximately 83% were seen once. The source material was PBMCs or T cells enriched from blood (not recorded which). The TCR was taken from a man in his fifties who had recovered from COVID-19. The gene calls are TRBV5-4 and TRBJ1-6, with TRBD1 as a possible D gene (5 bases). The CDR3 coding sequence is TGTGCCAGCAGCTTAGGGGATTCACCCCTCCACTTT. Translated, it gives CASSLGDSPLHF. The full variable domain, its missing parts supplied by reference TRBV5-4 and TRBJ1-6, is ETGVTQSPTHLIKTRGQQVTLRCSSQSGHNTVSWYQQALGQGPQFIFQYYREEENGRGNFPPRFSGLQFPNYSSELNVNALELDDSALYLCASSLGDSPLHFGNGTRLTVT.